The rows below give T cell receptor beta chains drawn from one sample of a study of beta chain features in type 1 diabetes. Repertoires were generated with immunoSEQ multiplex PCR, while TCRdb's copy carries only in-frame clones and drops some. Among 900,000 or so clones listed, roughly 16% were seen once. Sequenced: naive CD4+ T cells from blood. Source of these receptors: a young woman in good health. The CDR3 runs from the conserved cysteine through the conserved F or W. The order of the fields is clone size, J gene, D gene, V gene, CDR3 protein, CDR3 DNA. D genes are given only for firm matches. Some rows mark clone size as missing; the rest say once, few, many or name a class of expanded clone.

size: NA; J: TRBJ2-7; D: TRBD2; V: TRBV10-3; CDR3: CAISDTASGRGGTYEQYF; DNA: TGTGCCATCAGTGACACGGCGAGCGGGAGGGGCGGTACCTACGAGCAGTACTTC
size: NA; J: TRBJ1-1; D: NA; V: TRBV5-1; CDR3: CASSLVVLGGDTEAFF; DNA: TGCGCCAGCAGCTTGGTTGTCCTCGGAGGGGACACTGAAGCTTTCTTT
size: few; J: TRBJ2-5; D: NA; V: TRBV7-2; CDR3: CASSTRQVSHGAQYF; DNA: TGTGCCAGCAGCACCCGACAGGTTTCCCATGGGGCCCAGTACTTC
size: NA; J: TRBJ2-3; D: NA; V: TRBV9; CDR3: CASSVQETDTQYF; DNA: TGTGCCAGCAGCGTTCAGGAGACAGATACGCAGTATTTT
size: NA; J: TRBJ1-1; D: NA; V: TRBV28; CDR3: CASSFPIGTEAFF; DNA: TGTGCCAGCAGTTTTCCGATAGGCACTGAAGCTTTCTTT
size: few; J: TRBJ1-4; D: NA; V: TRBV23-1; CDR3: CASSQNRRVTNEKLFF; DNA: TGCGCCAGCAGTCAAAACCGCAGGGTAACTAATGAAAAACTGTTTTTT
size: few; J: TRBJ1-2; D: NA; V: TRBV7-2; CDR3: CASSLADSGAFNYGYTF; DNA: TGTGCCAGCAGCTTAGCGGATTCAGGGGCCTTCAACTATGGCTACACCTTC
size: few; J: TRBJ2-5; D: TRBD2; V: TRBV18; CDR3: CASSPLASGRATRQETQYF; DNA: TGTGCCAGCTCACCACTGGCTAGCGGGAGGGCCACCCGCCAAGAGACCCAGTACTTC
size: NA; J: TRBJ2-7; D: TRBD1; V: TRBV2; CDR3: CASKAGTGSYEQYF; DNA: TGTGCCAGCAAGGCCGGGACAGGGAGCTACGAGCAGTACTTC
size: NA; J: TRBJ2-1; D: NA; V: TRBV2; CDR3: CASSGTGRRYNEQFF; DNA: TGTGCCAGCAGTGGGACTGGGCGGAGATACAATGAGCAGTTCTTC
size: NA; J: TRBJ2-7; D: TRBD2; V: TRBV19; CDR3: CASSHRAGGRFYEQYF; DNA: TGTGCCAGTAGTCACCGCGCGGGAGGTCGATTTTACGAGCAGTACTTC
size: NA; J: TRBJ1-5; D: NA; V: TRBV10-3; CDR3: CAIGGNSNQPQHF; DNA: TGTGCCATCGGAGGGAACAGCAATCAGCCCCAGCATTTT
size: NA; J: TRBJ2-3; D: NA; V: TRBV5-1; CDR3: CASSLTATDTQYF; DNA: TGCGCCAGCAGCTTGACGGCCACAGATACGCAGTATTTT
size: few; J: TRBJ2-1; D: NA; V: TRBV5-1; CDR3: CASSATRANGGNEQFF; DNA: TGCGCCAGCAGCGCGACTAGGGCCAACGGAGGCAATGAGCAGTTCTTC
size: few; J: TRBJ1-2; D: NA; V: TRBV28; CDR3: CASSGNARGYTF; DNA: TGTGCCAGCAGCGGAAACGCTCGTGGCTACACCTTC
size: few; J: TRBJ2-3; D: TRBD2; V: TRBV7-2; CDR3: CASSLGLAGVITDTQYF; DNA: TGTGCCAGCAGCCTTGGGCTAGCGGGGGTCATCACAGATACGCAGTATTTT
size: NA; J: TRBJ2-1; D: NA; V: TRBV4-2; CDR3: CASSQEVQGSGRNEQFF; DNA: TGTGCCAGCAGCCAAGAAGTGCAGGGATCGGGTAGGAATGAGCAGTTCTTC
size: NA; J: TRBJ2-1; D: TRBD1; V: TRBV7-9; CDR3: CASSLEFGTVYNEQFF; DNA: TGTGCCAGCAGCTTAGAATTCGGGACAGTGTACAATGAGCAGTTCTTC
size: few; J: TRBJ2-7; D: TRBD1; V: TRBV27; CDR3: CASSSGQNYEQYF; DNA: TGTGCCAGCAGCTCGGGACAGAACTACGAGCAGTACTTC
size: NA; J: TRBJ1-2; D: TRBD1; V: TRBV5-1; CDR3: CASSDYRGYYGYTF; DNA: TGCGCCAGCAGCGACTACAGGGGCTACTATGGCTACACCTTC
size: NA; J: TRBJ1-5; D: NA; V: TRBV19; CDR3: CASSMAGYNQPQHF; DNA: TGTGCCAGTAGTATGGCCGGATACAATCAGCCCCAGCATTTT
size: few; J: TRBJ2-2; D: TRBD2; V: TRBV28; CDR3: CACGGTSGNTGELFF; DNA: TGTGCCTGCGGGGGGACTAGCGGGAACACCGGGGAGCTGTTTTTT
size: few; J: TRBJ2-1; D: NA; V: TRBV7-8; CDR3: CASSSGRTGYNEQFF; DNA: TGTGCCAGCAGCTCCGGGCGAACTGGCTACAATGAGCAGTTCTTC
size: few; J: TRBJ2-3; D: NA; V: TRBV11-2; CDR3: CASSATGTDTQYF; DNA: TGTGCCAGCAGCGCCACGGGCACAGATACGCAGTATTTT
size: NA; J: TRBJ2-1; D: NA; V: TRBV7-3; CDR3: CASSEKLKATYNEQFF; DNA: TGTGCCAGCAGCGAGAAGCTGAAAGCCACGTACAATGAGCAGTTCTTC
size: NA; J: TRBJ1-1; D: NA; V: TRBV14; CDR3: CASSQRNTEAFF; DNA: TGTGCCAGCAGCCAACGGAACACTGAAGCTTTCTTT
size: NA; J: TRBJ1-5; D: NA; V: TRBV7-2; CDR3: CASSPSGDRNNQPQHF; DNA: TGTGCCAGCAGCCCCTCGGGCGACAGGAACAATCAGCCCCAGCATTTT
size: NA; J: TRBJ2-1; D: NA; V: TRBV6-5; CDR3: CASSYEESSYNEQFF; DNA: TGTGCCAGCAGTTACGAGGAGAGCTCCTACAATGAGCAGTTCTTC
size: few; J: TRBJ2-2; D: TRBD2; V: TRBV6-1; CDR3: CASSEALAGGTRAGELFF; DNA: TGTGCCAGCAGTGAAGCGCTAGCGGGGGGAACAAGGGCCGGGGAGCTGTTTTTT
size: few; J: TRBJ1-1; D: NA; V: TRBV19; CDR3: CASSKTADTEAFF; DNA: TGTGCCAGTAGTAAAACCGCAGACACTGAAGCTTTCTTT
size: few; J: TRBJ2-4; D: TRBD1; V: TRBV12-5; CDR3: CASGLDRDRGRFGSAKNIQYF; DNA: TGTGCTAGTGGTTTGGACCGGGACAGGGGGCGTTTCGGTTCGGCCAAAAACATTCAGTACTTC
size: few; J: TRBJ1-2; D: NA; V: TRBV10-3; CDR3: CAISESGPYTF; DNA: TGTGCCATCAGTGAGTCGGGACCGTACACCTTC
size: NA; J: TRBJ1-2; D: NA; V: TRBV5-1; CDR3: CASSLYPETNYGYTF; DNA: TGCGCCAGCAGCTTGTATCCAGAAACTAACTATGGCTACACCTTC
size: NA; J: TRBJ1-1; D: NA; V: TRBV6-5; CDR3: CASSALGQPNTEAFF; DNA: TGTGCCAGCAGTGCCCTTGGACAGCCGAACACTGAAGCTTTCTTT
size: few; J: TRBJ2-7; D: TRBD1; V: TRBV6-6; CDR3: CASSYRDRAFYEQYF; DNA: TGTGCCAGCAGTTACCGGGACAGGGCATTCTACGAGCAGTACTTC
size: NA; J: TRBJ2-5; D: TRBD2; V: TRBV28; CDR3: CASRAGTSVRETQYF; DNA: TGTGCCTCGAGGGCCGGGACTAGCGTACGAGAGACCCAGTACTTC
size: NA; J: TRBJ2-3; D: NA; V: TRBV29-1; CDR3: CSGSVMQDTQYF; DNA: TGCAGCGGATCCGTGATGCAAGATACGCAGTATTTT
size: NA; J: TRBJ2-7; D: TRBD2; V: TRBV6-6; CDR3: CASIPHLLLGGEQYF; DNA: TGTGCCAGCATCCCGCACCTACTCCTCGGGGGGGAGCAGTACTTC
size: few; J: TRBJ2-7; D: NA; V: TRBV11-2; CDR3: CASRNGLRALEQYF; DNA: TGTGCCAGCAGAAACGGACTCCGGGCCCTCGAGCAGTACTTC
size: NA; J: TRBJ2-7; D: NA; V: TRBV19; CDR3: CASSRQVQGSEQYF; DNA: TGTGCCAGTAGTAGACAGGTCCAGGGGAGCGAGCAGTACTTC
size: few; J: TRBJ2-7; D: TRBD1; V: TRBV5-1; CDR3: CASSLAGGSPYEQYF; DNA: TGCGCCAGCAGCTTGGCAGGGGGCTCCCCCTACGAGCAGTACTTC
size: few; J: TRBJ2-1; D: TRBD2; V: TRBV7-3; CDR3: CASSRTSGTSGEQFF; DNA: TGTGCCAGCAGCCGTACGTCCGGGACTAGCGGTGAGCAGTTCTTC
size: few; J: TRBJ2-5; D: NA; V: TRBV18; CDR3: CASSPRLAGISETQYF; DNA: TGTGCCAGCTCACCACGTTTGGCAGGAATTTCAGAGACCCAGTACTTC
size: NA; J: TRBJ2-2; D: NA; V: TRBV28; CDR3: CASRRTSTGELFF; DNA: TGTGCCAGCAGACGCACATCCACCGGGGAGCTGTTTTTT
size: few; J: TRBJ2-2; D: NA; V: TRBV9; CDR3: CASSVVSTGLLTGELFF; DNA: TGTGCCAGCAGCGTAGTTTCTACGGGCCTACTCACCGGGGAGCTGTTTTTT
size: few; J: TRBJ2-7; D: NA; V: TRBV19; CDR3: CASSIGGLGVPYEQYF; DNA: TGTGCCAGTAGTATAGGAGGCCTCGGGGTTCCTTACGAGCAGTACTTC
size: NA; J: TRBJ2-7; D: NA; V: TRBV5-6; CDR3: CASSLVGSDRYEQYF; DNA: TGTGCCAGCAGCTTGGTTGGCAGCGACCGCTACGAGCAGTACTTC
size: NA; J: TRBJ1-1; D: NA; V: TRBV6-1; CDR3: CASSDQGWTEAFF; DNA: TGTGCCAGCAGTGACCAGGGGTGGACTGAAGCTTTCTTT
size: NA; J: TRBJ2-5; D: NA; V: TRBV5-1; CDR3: CASSTPRSGETQYF; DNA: TGCGCCAGCAGCACCCCACGGAGTGGAGAGACCCAGTACTTC
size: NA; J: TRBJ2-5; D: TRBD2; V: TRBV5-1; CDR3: CASSFLAGGNQETQYF; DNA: TGCGCCAGCAGCTTCCTAGCGGGAGGAAACCAAGAGACCCAGTACTTC
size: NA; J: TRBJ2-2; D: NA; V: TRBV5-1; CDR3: CASSLARGGGTGELFF; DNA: TGCGCCAGCAGCTTGGCGAGGGGCGGTGGCACCGGGGAGCTGTTTTTT
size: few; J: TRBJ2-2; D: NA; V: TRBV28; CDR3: CASSHRLQNTGELFF; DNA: TGTGCCAGCAGTCACCGACTCCAGAACACCGGGGAGCTGTTTTTT
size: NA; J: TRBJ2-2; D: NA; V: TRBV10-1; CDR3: CASSNSERELFF; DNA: TGCGCCAGCAGTAACAGCGAGCGGGAGCTGTTTTTT
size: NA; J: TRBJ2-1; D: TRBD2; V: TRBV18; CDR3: CASLTSGRPNEQFF; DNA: TGTGCCAGCCTGACTAGCGGGAGGCCCAATGAGCAGTTCTTC
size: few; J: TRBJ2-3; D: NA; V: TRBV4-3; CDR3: CASSQDLGTDTQYF; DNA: TGCGCCAGCAGCCAAGACTTAGGGACAGATACGCAGTATTTT
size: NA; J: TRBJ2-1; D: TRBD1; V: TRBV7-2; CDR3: CASSSGQGSYNEQFF; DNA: TGTGCCAGCAGCTCCGGACAGGGCTCCTACAATGAGCAGTTCTTC
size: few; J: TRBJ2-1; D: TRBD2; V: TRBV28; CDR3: CASSNSGRVPGGFF; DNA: TGTGCCAGCAGCAATAGCGGGAGGGTGCCGGGGGGGTTCTTC
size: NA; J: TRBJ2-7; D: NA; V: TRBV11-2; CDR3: CASSTSGRRTAYEQYF; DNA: TGTGCCAGCAGCACATCAGGCCGCCGGACGGCCTACGAGCAGTACTTC
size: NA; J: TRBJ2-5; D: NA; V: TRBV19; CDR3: CASSIRERETQYF; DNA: TGTGCCAGTAGTATTCGGGAGCGAGAGACCCAGTACTTC